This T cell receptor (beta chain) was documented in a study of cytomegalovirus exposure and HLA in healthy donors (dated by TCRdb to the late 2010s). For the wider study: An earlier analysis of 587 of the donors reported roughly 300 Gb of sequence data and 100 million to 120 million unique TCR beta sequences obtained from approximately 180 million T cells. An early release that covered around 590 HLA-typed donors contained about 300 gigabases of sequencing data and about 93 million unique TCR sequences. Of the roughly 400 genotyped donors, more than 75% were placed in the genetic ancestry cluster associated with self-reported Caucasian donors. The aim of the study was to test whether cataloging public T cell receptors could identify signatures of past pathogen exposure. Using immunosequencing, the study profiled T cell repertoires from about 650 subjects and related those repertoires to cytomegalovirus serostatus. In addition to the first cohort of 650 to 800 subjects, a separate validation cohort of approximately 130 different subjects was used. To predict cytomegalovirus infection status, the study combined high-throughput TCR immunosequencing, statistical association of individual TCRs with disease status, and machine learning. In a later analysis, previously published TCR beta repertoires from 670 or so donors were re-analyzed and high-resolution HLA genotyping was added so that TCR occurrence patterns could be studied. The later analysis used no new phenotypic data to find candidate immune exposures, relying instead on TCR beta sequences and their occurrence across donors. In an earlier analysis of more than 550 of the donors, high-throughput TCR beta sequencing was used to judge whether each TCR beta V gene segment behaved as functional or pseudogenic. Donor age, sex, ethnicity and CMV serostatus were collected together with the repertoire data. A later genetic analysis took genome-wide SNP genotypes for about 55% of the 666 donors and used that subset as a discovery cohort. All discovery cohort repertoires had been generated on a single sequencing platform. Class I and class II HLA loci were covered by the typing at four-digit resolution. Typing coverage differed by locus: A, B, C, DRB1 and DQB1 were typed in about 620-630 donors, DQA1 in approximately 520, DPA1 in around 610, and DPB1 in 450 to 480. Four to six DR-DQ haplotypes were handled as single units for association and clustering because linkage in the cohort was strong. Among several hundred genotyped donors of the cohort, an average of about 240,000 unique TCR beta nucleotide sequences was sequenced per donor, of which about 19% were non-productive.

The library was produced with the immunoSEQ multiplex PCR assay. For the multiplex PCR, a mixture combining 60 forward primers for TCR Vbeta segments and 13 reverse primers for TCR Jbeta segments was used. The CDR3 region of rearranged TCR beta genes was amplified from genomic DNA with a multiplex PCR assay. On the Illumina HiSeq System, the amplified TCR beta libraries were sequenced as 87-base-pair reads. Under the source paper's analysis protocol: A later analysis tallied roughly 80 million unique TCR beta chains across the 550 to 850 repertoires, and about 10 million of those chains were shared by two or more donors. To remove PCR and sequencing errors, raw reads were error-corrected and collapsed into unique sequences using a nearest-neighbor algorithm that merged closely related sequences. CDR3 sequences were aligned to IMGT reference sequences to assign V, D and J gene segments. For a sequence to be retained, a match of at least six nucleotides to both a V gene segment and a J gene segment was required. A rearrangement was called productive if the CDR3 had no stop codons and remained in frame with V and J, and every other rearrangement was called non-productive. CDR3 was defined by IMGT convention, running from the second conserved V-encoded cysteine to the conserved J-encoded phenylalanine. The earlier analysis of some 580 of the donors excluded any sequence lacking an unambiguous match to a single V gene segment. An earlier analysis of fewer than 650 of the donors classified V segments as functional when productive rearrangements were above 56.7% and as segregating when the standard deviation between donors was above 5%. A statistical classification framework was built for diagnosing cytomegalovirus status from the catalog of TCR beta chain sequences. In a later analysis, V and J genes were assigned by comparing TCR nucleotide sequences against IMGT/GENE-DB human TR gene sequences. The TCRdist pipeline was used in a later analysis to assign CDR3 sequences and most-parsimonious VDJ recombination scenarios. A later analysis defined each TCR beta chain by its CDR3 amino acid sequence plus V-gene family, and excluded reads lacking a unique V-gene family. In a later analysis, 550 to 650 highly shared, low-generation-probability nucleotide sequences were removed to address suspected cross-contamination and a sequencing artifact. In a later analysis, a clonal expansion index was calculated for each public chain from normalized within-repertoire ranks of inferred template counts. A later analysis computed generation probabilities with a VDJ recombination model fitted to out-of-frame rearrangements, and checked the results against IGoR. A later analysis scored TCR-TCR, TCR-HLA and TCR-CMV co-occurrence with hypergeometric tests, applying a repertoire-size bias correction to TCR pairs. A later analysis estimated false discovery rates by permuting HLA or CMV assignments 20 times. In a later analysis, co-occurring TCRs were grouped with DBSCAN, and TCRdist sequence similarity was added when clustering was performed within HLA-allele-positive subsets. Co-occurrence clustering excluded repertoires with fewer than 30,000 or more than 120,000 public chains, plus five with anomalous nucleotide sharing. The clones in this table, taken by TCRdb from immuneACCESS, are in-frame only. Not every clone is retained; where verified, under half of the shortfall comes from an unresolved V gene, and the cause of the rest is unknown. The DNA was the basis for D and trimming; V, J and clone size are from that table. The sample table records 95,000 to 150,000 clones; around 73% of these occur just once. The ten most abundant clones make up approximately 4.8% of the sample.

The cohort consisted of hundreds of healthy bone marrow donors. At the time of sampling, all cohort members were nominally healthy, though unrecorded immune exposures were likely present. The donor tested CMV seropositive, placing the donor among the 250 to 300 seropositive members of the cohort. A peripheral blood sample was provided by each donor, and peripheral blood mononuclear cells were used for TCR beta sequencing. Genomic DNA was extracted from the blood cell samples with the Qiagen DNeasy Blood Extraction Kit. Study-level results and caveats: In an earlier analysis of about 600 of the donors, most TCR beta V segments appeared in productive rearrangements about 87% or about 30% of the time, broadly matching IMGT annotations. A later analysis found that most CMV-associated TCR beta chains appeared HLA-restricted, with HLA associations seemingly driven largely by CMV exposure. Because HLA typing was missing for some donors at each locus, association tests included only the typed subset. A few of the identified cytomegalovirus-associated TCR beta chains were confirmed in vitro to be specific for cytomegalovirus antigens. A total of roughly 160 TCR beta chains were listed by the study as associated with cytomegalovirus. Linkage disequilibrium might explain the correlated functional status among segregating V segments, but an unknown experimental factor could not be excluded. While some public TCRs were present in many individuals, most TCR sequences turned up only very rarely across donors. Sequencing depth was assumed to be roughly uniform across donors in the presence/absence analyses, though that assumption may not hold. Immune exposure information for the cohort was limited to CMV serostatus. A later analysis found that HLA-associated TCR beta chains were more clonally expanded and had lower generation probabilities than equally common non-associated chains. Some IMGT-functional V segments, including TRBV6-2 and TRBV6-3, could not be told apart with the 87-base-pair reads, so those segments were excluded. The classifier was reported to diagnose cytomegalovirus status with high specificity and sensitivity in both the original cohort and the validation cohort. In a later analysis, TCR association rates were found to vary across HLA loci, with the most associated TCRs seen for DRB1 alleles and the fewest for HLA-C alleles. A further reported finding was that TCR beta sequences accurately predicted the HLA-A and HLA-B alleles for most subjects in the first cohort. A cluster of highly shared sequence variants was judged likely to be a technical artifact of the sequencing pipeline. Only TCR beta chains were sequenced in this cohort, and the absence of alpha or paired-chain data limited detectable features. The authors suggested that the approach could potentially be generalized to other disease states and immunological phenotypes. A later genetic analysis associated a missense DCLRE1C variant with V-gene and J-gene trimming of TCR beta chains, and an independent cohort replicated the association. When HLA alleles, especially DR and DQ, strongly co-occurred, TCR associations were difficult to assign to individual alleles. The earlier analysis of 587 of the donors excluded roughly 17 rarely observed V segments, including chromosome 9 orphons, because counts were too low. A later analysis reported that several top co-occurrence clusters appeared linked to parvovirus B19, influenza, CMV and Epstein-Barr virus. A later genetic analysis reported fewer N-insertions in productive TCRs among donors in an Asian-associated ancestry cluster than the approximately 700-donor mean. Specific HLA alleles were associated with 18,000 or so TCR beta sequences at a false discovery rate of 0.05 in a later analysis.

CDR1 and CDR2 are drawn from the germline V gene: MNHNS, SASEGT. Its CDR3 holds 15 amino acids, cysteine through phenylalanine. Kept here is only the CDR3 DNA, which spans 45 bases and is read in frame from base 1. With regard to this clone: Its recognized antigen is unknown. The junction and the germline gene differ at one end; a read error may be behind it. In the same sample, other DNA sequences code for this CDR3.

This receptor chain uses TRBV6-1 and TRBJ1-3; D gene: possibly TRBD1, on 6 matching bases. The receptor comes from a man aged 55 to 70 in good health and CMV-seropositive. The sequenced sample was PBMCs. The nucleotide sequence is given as TGCGCCAGCAGCCCAACAGGGTTATCTGGAAACACCATATATTTT. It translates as CASSPTGLSGNTIYF.